This TCR beta chain was observed in a study of CD8+ T cells in alopecia areata. CDR3 length equals 14 residues. V lost 5 bases and J 5 bases, leaving 15 bases between the germline ends. Germline V gives CDR1 SGHVS, CDR2 FQNEAQ. The sequencing template was cDNA reverse transcribed from extracted RNA. The data were produced by immunoSEQ multiplex PCR, yet TCRdb's version contains in-frame clones alone and is incomplete. The sample yields 180,000 or so clones, approximately 59% seen once. Noted treatment: oral pan-JAK inhibitor, 5-10 mg twice daily. This sample comprised CD4+ T cells sorted from blood, obtained at approximately week 61, from a patient treated with tofacitinib. The TCR originated in a human donor with alopecia areata. The genes are TRBV7-8 and TRBJ2-5; D not resolved. The CDR3 spells CASSQNRNSETQYF. As DNA, the CDR3 is TGTGCCAGCAGCCAAAACCGAAACAGTGAGACCCAGTACTTC.